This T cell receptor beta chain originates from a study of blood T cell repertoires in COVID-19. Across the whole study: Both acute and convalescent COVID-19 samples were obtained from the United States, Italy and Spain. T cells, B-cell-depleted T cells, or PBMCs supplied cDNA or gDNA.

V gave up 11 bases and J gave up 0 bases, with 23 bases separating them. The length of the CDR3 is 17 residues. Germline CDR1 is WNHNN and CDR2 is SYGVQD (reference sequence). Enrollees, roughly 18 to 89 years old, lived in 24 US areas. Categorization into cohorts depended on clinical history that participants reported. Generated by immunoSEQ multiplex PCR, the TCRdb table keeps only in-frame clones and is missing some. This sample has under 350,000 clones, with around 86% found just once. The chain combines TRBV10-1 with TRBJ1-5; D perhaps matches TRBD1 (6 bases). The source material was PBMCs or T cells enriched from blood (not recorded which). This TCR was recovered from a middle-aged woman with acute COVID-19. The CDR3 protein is CAPSSGGLNYSNQPQHF. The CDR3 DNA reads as TGCGCCCCCTCGAGCGGGGGCCTGAACTATAGCAATCAGCCCCAGCATTTT.